The present entry profiles one T cell receptor (beta chain) with its context. What this receptor recognizes is not known. With only one base between it and a far larger clone, this is likely a read error. TCR CDR3 regions were amplified from genomic DNA by multiplex PCR using the deep immunoSEQ assay. Genomic DNA extracted from each cell subset was distributed evenly over all wells of several immunoSEQ 96-well plates, and each plate served as one replicate. For unsorted PBMC, each replicate PCR was loaded with approximately 300 ng genomic DNA, equivalent to some 27,000 T cell genomes. Ten immunoSEQ deep assay plates were used to sequence the unsorted PBMC genomic DNA. Purified libraries were quantified with a Qubit 3.0 fluorometer, sized on a Bioanalyzer 2100, and re-quantified with the KAPA Library Quantification kit. Every immunoSEQ 96-well plate was sequenced on a separate single-read 150-cycle Illumina NextSeq 550 flow cell. Regarding the original processing steps: Because only junctional sequences without quality scores were contained in the immunoSEQ output, filtering matching that applied to full-length reads could not be performed. Sequences were annotated with PyIR, a Python wrapper for IgBLAST v1.9, and V/J genes and CDR3 were assigned using IMGT germline references. Reads were removed for weak V/J assignments (E-value above 1e-6), missing CDR3, stop codons, out-of-frame junctions, or ambiguous translated residues. A V3J clonotype was defined by an identical inferred V gene, J gene, and CDR3 amino acid sequence. Percentage overlap between repertoires was calculated by dividing the number of shared unique clonotypes by the size of the smaller repertoire. RTK rarefaction, the Chao1 estimator, and Recon v2.1 estimates of unobserved clonotypes were used to assess repertoire richness. In TCRdb, the immuneACCESS table is reduced to in-frame sequences with V and J assigned. These tables do not hold every clone; where another copy was compared, an unresolved V gene accounts for under half, and the others remain unexplained. The V and J calls and clone size come from that table; D and trimming were worked out from the DNA. For this sample there are over 400,000 clones; roughly 80% appear just once. Of the sample, more than 9.5% is held by the ten largest clones.

The data belong to a study of shared clonotypes between healthy human individuals (dated by TCRdb to about 2020). Regarding the study in general: Three men and a couple of women, aged 18 to 49 years, made up the cohort. The study deeply sequenced blood TCR repertoires of about 5 healthy adults to estimate repertoire size and the extent of clonotype sharing between individuals. Different laboratories and diverse techniques were used to prepare libraries and sequence TCR repertoires, to increase sequencing depth and limit assay-specific biases. Between about 0.85 and 10 billion PBMCs per donor were obtained by leukapheresis.

The paper as a whole reports these results and caveats: The small number of donors limited the genetic and exposure-history diversity represented. Sampling was restricted to blood, and TCR repertoires in tissue are likely to differ from TCR repertoires in blood. Based on pairwise subsampling, the degree of clonotype sharing among donors was expected to be affected by sequencing depth.

The CDR3 starts with the cysteine, ends with the phenylalanine, and has 14 residues. Only CDR3 DNA is held: 42 bases, read in frame from base 1. As encoded in the germline V gene, CDR1 is SNHLY while CDR2 is FYNNEI. V and J are trimmed by 8 bases and 6 bases, and the gene matches miss 6 bases of the junction. Donors were healthy HIV-negative adults with no recently reported acute infections or vaccinations. Every donor was a Caucasian adult residing in Nashville, Tennessee, USA. For unsorted samples, about 90 million PBMCs were counted and genomic DNA was extracted with the QIAamp DNA Blood Mini kit. Blood was collected by leukapheresis, and PBMCs were isolated by Ficoll-Histopaque density gradient centrifugation and then cryopreserved in liquid nitrogen vapor phase.

This clonotype originated in a middle-aged woman in good health. Some clones in this sample may be carry-over from other donors' samples. The chain joins TRBV2 to TRBJ1-4, with 10 bases aligning to TRBD1. Input material: PBMCs. The bases read TGTGCCAGCGACAGGGGGCTCTATCATGAAAAACTGTTTTTT. Translation gives CASDRGLYHEKLFF.